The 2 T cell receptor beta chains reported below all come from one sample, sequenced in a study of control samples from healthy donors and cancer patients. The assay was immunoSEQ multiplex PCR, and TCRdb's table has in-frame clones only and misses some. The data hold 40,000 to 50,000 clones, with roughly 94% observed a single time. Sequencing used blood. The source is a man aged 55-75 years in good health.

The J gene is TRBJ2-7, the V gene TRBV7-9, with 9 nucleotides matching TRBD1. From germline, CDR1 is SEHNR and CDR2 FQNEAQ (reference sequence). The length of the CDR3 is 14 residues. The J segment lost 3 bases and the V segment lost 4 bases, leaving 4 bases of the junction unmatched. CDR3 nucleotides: TGTGCCAGCAGCTCGGGACAGGGAGACTACGAGCAGTACTTC. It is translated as CASSSGQGDYEQYF.

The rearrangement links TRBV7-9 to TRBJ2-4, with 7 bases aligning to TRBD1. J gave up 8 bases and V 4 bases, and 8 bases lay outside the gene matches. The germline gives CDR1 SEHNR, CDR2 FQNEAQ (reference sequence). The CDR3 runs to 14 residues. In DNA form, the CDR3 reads TGTGCCAGCAGCTCCGGGACAGTGGGGGACATTCAGTACTTC. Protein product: CASSSGTVGDIQYF.